This entry features one TCR beta chain sequence. This record comes from a study of blood T cell repertoires in COVID-19. In the study overall: Samples of COVID-19 (acute and convalescent) were obtained from the United States, Italy and Spain.

Donors were grouped by their self-reported clinical history. Germline CDR1 reads LNHDA; CDR2 reads SQIVND (reference sequence). V lost 7 bases to trimming and J lost 0 bases, with 14 bases between them. CDR3 size: 15 residues. Authors' methods: Amplification with reference gene primers provided the estimates of nucleated cell counts. The protocol was immunoSEQ multiplex PCR, while the TCRdb copy is restricted to in-frame clones and leaves out a portion. The DNA gave D and trimming, while V, J and clone size come from that table. Seen here are approximately 240,000 clones, approximately 87% observed once, and the top ten hold approximately 2.8%.

V and J are TRBV19 and TRBJ2-3; D is possibly TRBD2 (6 bases). This TCR came from a woman aged 45-65 years in a cohort exposed to, infected with or recovered from COVID-19 (not recorded which). Sequencing input: PBMCs or T cells enriched from blood (not recorded which). For the CDR3, the DNA is TGTGCCAGTACCAGCGGGCGGGGTAGCACAGATACGCAGTATTTT. Translating it yields CASTSGRGSTDTQYF.